The clone carrying this T cell receptor (beta chain) was detected a few times. After removal of 3 bases from V and 4 bases from J, the junction contained 8 bases not matched to a gene. This CDR3 is built from 17 residues. The germline V gene has CDR1 MNHEY and CDR2 SMNVEV (reference sequence). The sample comes from a study of T cell responses to AZD1222 COVID-19 vaccine. The repertoire was sequenced with immunoSEQ multiplex PCR; TCRdb's copy has only in-frame clones and lacks some. In the table there are over 130,000 clones, around nine tenths of which are singletons. Sample: peripheral blood, taken on day 0 of AZD1222 vaccination. This TCR was sampled from an adult in good health. V gene TRBV27 combines with J gene TRBJ2-2, with TRBD1 matching 10 bases. CDR3 DNA: TGTGCCAGCAGTTTGACGACAGGGGGCATCGGCACCGGGGAGCTGTTTTTT. It is translated as CASSLTTGGIGTGELFF.